The 27 T cell receptor beta chains below were found in one sample sequenced in a study of blood T cell repertoires in COVID-19. Measured with immunoSEQ multiplex PCR; TCRdb has only the in-frame clones, and not every one. The sample lists 45,000 to 50,000 clones, approximately 85% occurring once. Sequencing input: peripheral blood. The receptors shown here come from an elderly woman with COVID-19, enrolled during active disease.

This chain links TRBV7-2 with TRBJ1-1, with 8 bases aligning to TRBD1. The V segment lost 3 bases and the J segment 3 bases; nucleotides outside the gene matches: 3. CDR1 SGHTA and CDR2 FQGNSA come from the germline V gene. The CDR3 has 14 residues. CDR3 sequence: CASSLTGEYTEAFF. DNA of the CDR3: TGTGCCAGCAGCTTGACAGGGGAGTACACTGAAGCTTTCTTT.

This chain connects TRBV18 to TRBJ2-7; 10 positions match TRBD2. The length of the CDR3 is 14 residues. Trimming removed 2 bases from V and 3 bases from J; junction bases left unmatched: 1. In germline, CDR1 is KGHSH, CDR2 LQKENI. The CDR3 region has the DNA TGTGCCAGCTCACCAACTAGCGGGAACTACGAGCAGTACTTC. Its translation is CASSPTSGNYEQYF.

V usage is TRBV28 and J usage is TRBJ1-1; D is undetermined. This CDR3 spans 15 amino acids. CDR1 is MDHEN, CDR2 SYDVKM, per germline. V lost 7 bases, J lost 4 bases, and 19 bases lay in between. CDR3 residues: CASTPQAAGVTEAFF. CDR3 nucleotide sequence: TGTGCCAGCACCCCTCAAGCAGCGGGAGTCACTGAAGCTTTCTTT.

The V and J genes are TRBV4-3 and TRBJ2-3; the D gene is possibly TRBD2 (5 bases). V was trimmed by 4 bases and J by 2 bases, leaving 13 bases between them. Germline V gene sequence: CDR1 LGHNA, CDR2 YSLEER. This CDR3 has 15 residues. The CDR3 loop is CASSRGISFTDTQYF. The CDR3 region has the DNA TGCGCCAGCAGCCGAGGGATCTCTTTCACAGATACGCAGTATTTT.

V usage is TRBV6-5 and J usage is TRBJ1-1; 11 nucleotides line up with TRBD1. Germline V gene data show CDR1 as MNHEY and CDR2 as SVGAGI. The CDR3 covers 14 residues. J lost 2 bases, V lost 6 bases, and 2 bases had no gene match. The CDR3 region has the DNA TGTGCCAGCAGGGGGACAGGGGGAAACACTGAAGCTTTCTTT. The encoded protein is CASRGTGGNTEAFF.

The CDR3, as DNA: TGTGCCAGTAGTAGAGGGACAGGCGGATTGTTTAACACTGAAGCTTTCTTT. Its translation: CASSRGTGGLFNTEAFF. The chain joins TRBV19 to TRBJ1-1; 8 nucleotides agree with TRBD1. Per the germline V gene, CDR1 is LNHDA and CDR2 is SQIVND (reference sequence). The CDR3 runs 17 residues. V was clipped by 4 bases and J by 2 bases; unmatched bases: 12. Full variable domain (outside the CDR3, taken from reference TRBV19 and TRBJ1-1): DGGITQSPKYLFRKEGQNVTLSCEQNLNHDAMYWYRQDPGQGLRLIYYSQIVNDFQKGDIAEGYSVSREKKESFPLTVTSAQKNPTAFYLCASSRGTGGLFNTEAFFGQGTRLTVV.

The J gene is TRBJ2-7, the V gene TRBV7-9; D is perhaps TRBD2 (5 bases). This CDR3 region has 12 residues. Trimming pared 5 bases from V and 4 bases from J, leaving 9 bases between. Looked up from germline, CDR1 is SEHNR and CDR2 is FQNEAQ (reference sequence). CDR3 nucleotide sequence: TGTGCCAGCAGCCAATCGGGGTACGAGCAGTACTTC. The encoded protein is CASSQSGYEQYF.

This chain joins TRBV14 and TRBJ2-5, with 9 bases aligning to TRBD1. The CDR3 is made up of 15 amino acids. Germline V lookup: CDR1 SGHDN, CDR2 FVKESK. V lost 6 bases, J lost 2 bases, and 7 bases stayed unmatched. The CDR3 region is CASSEMTGGQETQYF. CDR3 nucleotides: TGTGCCAGCAGTGAAATGACAGGGGGACAAGAGACCCAGTACTTC.

The rearrangement links TRBV5-8 to TRBJ1-4; D is ambiguous. V was cut by 4 bases and J by 8 bases, with 24 bases left in between. Germline CDR1 SGHTS, CDR2 YDEGEE. This CDR3 is 17 amino acids long. The CDR3 nucleotides read TGTGCCAGCAGCCCGTACATCCAGGAAAAAGGAAGGGAAAAACTGTTTTTT. Its protein is CASSPYIQEKGREKLFF.

The V call is TRBV6-1, the J call TRBJ2-5; 9 bases align to TRBD1. The CDR3 has 17 residues. Germline V gene lookup returns CDR1 MNHNS and CDR2 SASEGT. The V gene end was trimmed by 3 bases and the J gene end by 5 bases; junction bases not matched to a gene: 13. The CDR3 DNA reads TGTGCCAGCAGTGATATGAGACAGGGGGTCTCCAGGGAGACCCAGTACTTC. Encoded protein: CASSDMRQGVSRETQYF.

The chain uses TRBV28 and TRBJ1-2, with D possibly being TRBD1 (5 bases). This CDR3 is 13 amino acids long. Germline loops: CDR1 MDHEN, CDR2 SYDVKM. Trimming took off 5 bases at V and 8 bases at J, with 15 bases between the two ends. CDR3 DNA: TGTGCCAGCAGTACCAGGGCTCTGGGCGGCTACACCTTC. It yields the protein CASSTRALGGYTF.

This sequence joins TRBV13 and TRBJ2-7; D is possibly TRBD2 (6 bases). The CDR3 runs to 16 residues. With 5 bases removed from V and 0 bases from J, the gap between germline ends came to 17 bases. Germline values: CDR1 PRHDT, CDR2 FYEKMQ (reference sequence). The CDR3 DNA is TGTGCCAGCAGCCCACGGGGGATTCGGAGCTCCTACGAGCAGTACTTC. Its translation is CASSPRGIRSSYEQYF.

The chain is built from TRBV21-1 and TRBJ2-4; the table's D call TRBD1 went unverified against the DNA. TRBV21-1 constitutes a pseudogene. This CDR3 has 17 residues. CDR3 in amino acids: CASSKCSQGRPKNIQYF. As DNA, the CDR3 is TGTGCCAGCAGCAAATGTTCCCAGGGTCGACCCAAAAACATTCAGTACTTC.

The rearrangement joins TRBV10-3 to TRBJ2-2, with a tentative D call TRBD2 (6 bases). Germline V CDR1 and CDR2: ENHRY, SYGVKD. The CDR3 has 12 residues. Trimming took 8 bases from V and 7 from J, leaving 11 bases between them. CDR3 sequence: CAISRRDGELFF. DNA of the CDR3: TGTGCCATCTCCCGGAGGGACGGGGAGCTGTTTTTT.

The rearrangement links TRBV5-1 to TRBJ1-3; D is possibly TRBD1 (6 bases). This CDR3 has 13 amino acids. Germline lookup yields CDR1 SGHRS and CDR2 YFSETQ. Trimming pared 2 bases from V and 3 bases from J, leaving 6 bases between. CDR3 nucleotides: TGCGCCAGCAGCTTCAGGGGTGGAAACACCATATATTTT. Translated, it gives CASSFRGGNTIYF.

V is TRBV9 and J is TRBJ1-2; TRBD1 is a possible D gene (6 bases). V lost 4 bases and J 8 bases, leaving 18 bases between the germline ends. Germline CDR1 and CDR2: SGDLS and YYNGEE. The CDR3 totals 14 residues. The CDR3 region has the DNA TGTGCCAGCAGCCCCCCCACCACAGGGAGAGGCTACACCTTC. This codes for CASSPPTTGRGYTF.

The chain combines TRBV2 with TRBJ2-5, with 7 bases lining up with TRBD2. CDR1 and CDR2 from the germline V gene are SNHLY and FYNNEI. Germline trimming cut 3 bases from V and 5 bases from J; bases unmatched to any gene: 9. This CDR3 has 15 amino acids. CDR3 nucleotide sequence: TGTGCCAGCAGTGAGGACGGGAGGTCTGGGGAGACCCAGTACTTC. Residues: CASSEDGRSGETQYF.

V gene TRBV6-1 combines with J gene TRBJ2-2; D might be TRBD1 (5 bases). Germline V gene lookup returns CDR1 MNHNS and CDR2 SASEGT. The CDR3 is 13 amino acids. Trimming took 2 bases from V and 6 from J, leaving 7 bases between them. The CDR3 sequence is CASSELQAGELFF. The CDR3 nucleotides read TGTGCCAGCAGTGAACTACAGGCCGGGGAGCTGTTTTTT.

The CDR3 region has the DNA TGTGCCAGCAGCTTAGGGCAGGGAGGGTACAATGAGCAGTTCTTC. It encodes CASSLGQGGYNEQFF. The chain recombines TRBV5-6 with TRBJ2-1; 7 bases line up with TRBD2. This CDR3 is built from 15 residues. Germline CDR1 SGHDT, CDR2 YYEEEE. V dropped 2 bases and J dropped 4; count of bases not matched to a gene: 6.

The V and J genes are TRBV9 and TRBJ2-5, with TRBD2 as a possible D gene (6 bases). This CDR3 contains 13 residues. CDR1 and CDR2 from the germline V gene are SGDLS and YYNGEE. V was pared by 4 bases and J by 1 base, with 8 bases between. CDR3 sequence (DNA): TGTGCCAGCAGCAGGGACTCCCAAGAGACCCAGTACTTC. Translation gives CASSRDSQETQYF.

The rearrangement joins TRBV20-1 to TRBJ1-1, with 7 bases matching TRBD1. The CDR3 loop spans 11 amino acids. Germline trimming cut 4 bases from V and 5 bases from J; bases unmatched to any gene: 1. CDR1 is DFQATT, CDR2 SNEGSKA, per germline (reference sequence). Here the CDR3 reads CSAKTGTEAFF. CDR3 coding DNA: TGCAGTGCTAAGACAGGGACTGAAGCTTTCTTT.

This chain connects TRBV5-1 to TRBJ1-2, with 8 positions matching TRBD1. The CDR3 runs to 14 residues. The ends lost 8 bases at V and 6 bases at J; junction bases unmatched: 12. In germline, CDR1 is SGHRS, CDR2 YFSETQ. CDR3 amino acids: CASSRGQEVHGYTF. For the CDR3, the DNA is TGCGCCAGTTCTCGGGGACAGGAGGTACATGGCTACACCTTC.

This rearrangement joins TRBV7-2 to TRBJ2-4; 9 bases line up with TRBD1. Germline CDR1 is SGHTA and CDR2 is FQGNSA. V gave up 0 bases and J gave up 7 bases; unmatched junction bases: 1. The CDR3 has 14 amino acids. CDR3 in DNA: TGTGCCAGCAGCTTAGCAACAGGGGGCAACATTCAGTACTTC. Its protein product is CASSLATGGNIQYF. Drawing the rest from reference TRBV7-2 and TRBJ2-4, the complete variable domain is GAGVSQSPSNKVTEKGKDVELRCDPISGHTALYWYRQSLGQGLEFLIYFQGNSAPDKSGLPSDRFSAERTGGSVSTLTIQRTQQEDSAVYLCASSLATGGNIQYFGAGTRLSVL.

The chain recombines TRBV4-3 with TRBJ2-7; 7 bases agree with TRBD1. J was trimmed by 0 bases and V by 6 bases; bases with no gene match: 8. The CDR3 length is 15 residues. The germline CDR1 and CDR2 sequences are LGHNA and YSLEER. The DNA of the CDR3 is TGCGCCAGCAGTCCTACAGGGGCCAGCTCCTACGAGCAGTACTTC. It yields the protein CASSPTGASSYEQYF.

The CDR3 region has the DNA TGTGCCAGTAGTCCCCGACAGGGGGAGAGGACTGAAGCTTTCTTT. It codes for CASSPRQGERTEAFF. The V call is TRBV19, the J call TRBJ1-1; TRBD1 matches at 9 bases. Germline trimming cut 5 bases from V and 5 bases from J; bases unmatched to any gene: 9. Germline lookup yields CDR1 LNHDA and CDR2 SQIVND (reference sequence). The CDR3 contains 15 residues.

The chain uses TRBV2 and TRBJ1-2, with 11 bases matching TRBD1. V dropped 7 bases and J dropped 7; count of bases not matched to a gene: 5. The CDR3 is 13 residues long. Germline V gene data show CDR1 as SNHLY and CDR2 as FYNNEI. CDR3 protein: CASNPGQGVGYTF. The CDR3 region has the DNA TGTGCCAGCAACCCGGGACAGGGGGTTGGCTACACCTTC.

V is TRBV9 and J is TRBJ2-7, with 11 bases lining up with TRBD2. The CDR3 is 16 amino acids. Germline V gives CDR1 SGDLS, CDR2 YYNGEE. Germline trimming cut 0 bases from V and 7 bases from J; bases unmatched to any gene: 9. The CDR3 here is CASSVEPTSGAGEQYF. In nucleotides, the CDR3 is TGTGCCAGCAGCGTAGAACCGACTAGCGGGGCGGGGGAGCAGTACTTC. Drawing the rest from reference TRBV9 and TRBJ2-7, the complete variable domain is DSGVTQTPKHLITATGQRVTLRCSPRSGDLSVYWYQQSLDQGLQFLIQYYNGEERAKGNILERFSAQQFPDLHSELNLSSLELGDSALYFCASSVEPTSGAGEQYFGPGTRLTVT.